Only one count was recorded for the clone carrying this TCR beta chain. The entry originates in a study of blood T cell repertoires in COVID-19. Assay used: immunoSEQ multiplex PCR; TCRdb lists only in-frame clones, some missing. The sample shows 250,000 to 300,000 clones, approximately 79% of them seen only once. The germline V gene encodes CDR1 MNHEY and CDR2 SVGAGI. The CDR3 covers 15 residues. Germline trimming cut 4 bases from V and 11 bases from J; bases unmatched to any gene: 10. Material for sequencing was PBMCs or T cells enriched from blood (not recorded which). The clonotype comes from a man in his thirties or forties with acute COVID-19. The rearrangement links TRBV6-5 to TRBJ1-5; 11 positions agree with TRBD1. The CDR3 sequence is CASSSPGTGGMAQHF. CDR3 nucleotide sequence: TGTGCCAGCAGTTCCCCCGGGACAGGGGGAATGGCCCAGCATTTT.